Below, one T cell receptor (beta chain) is given with its context. Its antigen is not known. An approximately 9.8 ml volume of fresh peripheral blood provided the PBMCs. These data originate in a study of T cells in Graves' hyperthyroidism and ophthalmopathy. V was pared by 0 bases and J by 0 bases, with 5 bases between. CDR3 length equals 14 residues. Germline V lookup: CDR1 GTSNPN, CDR2 SVGIG (reference sequence). Study observations and caveats: Model-based prediction identified ophthalmopathy a median roughly 6.1 months prior to its onset. Researchers report that a 13 V-J model separated ophthalmopathy from stable hyperthyroidism.

Amplification of TCR beta CDR3 regions was performed using RNA transcripts as template. An initial round of RT-PCR targeting the TCR CDR3 relied on the HTBI primer set. TCRdb analysed the multiplex PCR reads with MiXCR anew, one entry per CDR3 protein. The sample holds almost 500,000 distinct CDR3 sequences, 20% to 25% seen once. J is TRBJ2-2 and V is TRBV30, with D hard to call. The receptor was derived from an older woman with Graves' ophthalmopathy. The sequenced material came from blood. DNA of the CDR3: TGTGCCTGGAGTGTACTGGCGAACACCGGGGAGCTGTTTTTT. Translating it yields CAWSVLANTGELFF.